What follows is one T cell receptor beta chain and its context. Its antigen is not known. V gave up 3 bases and J gave up 5 bases, with 8 bases separating them. The CDR3 has 12 amino acids. The protocol was immunoSEQ multiplex PCR, while the TCRdb copy is restricted to in-frame clones and leaves out a portion. This sample yields 110,000 to 150,000 clones, of which 70% to 90% are seen a single time; 8% belongs to the top ten. This entry belongs to a study of T cell responses to AZD1222 COVID-19 vaccine. Study summary: Samples with a second dose at about 4 or about 12 weeks were pooled together.

General study points: Clonal diversity was possibly underestimated, and white British individuals and females predominated among donors. When two AZD1222 doses had been given, Spike-specific TCR breadth and depth rose. Repertoire samples came only from after the peak T cell response.

The sample here was peripheral blood, taken on day 0 of AZD1222 vaccination. V usage is TRBV12-3 or TRBV12-4 and J usage is TRBJ2-7, with D possibly being TRBD1 (5 bases). The clonotype comes from an adult in good health. CDR3 sequence (DNA): TGTGCCAGCAGTTTCAGCAGGGACGAGCAGTACTTC. Encoded protein: CASSFSRDEQYF.